The 30 T cell receptor beta chains given below trace back to one sample, sequenced in a study of shared T cell receptors in the human thymus. This table comes from immunoSEQ multiplex PCR, and its TCRdb copy is limited to in-frame clones, with some not included. The sample includes some 720,000 clones, approximately 87% of them seen just once. The same specimen was also included in a second study, on human thymus T cells.

The sequencing input was thymocytes. These receptors all come from a boy under three years old with a congenital heart defect.

The count of this clone is one. J is TRBJ2-7 and V is TRBV6-5; 9 nucleotides line up with TRBD1. Trimming at V came to 5 bases and at J to 3 bases, leaving 8 bases not matched to a gene. CDR1 MNHEY and CDR2 SVGAGI come from the germline V gene. The CDR3 loop spans 15 amino acids. CDR3 DNA: TGTGCCAGCAGTCCGGACAGGGGAAAAAACTACGAGCAGTACTTC. Its protein product is CASSPDRGKNYEQYF.

This clone was observed a single time. The chain carries TRBV5-4 and TRBJ2-2; 11 bases agree with TRBD2. V dropped 7 bases and J dropped 4; count of bases not matched to a gene: 12. Germline CDR1 is SGHNT and CDR2 is YYREEE (reference sequence). The CDR3 runs 17 residues. The chain's CDR3 is CASRRRLAGGGTGELFF. Here the CDR3 DNA reads TGTGCCAGCCGCAGGCGTCTAGCGGGAGGCGGCACCGGGGAGCTGTTTTTT.

The rearrangement uses TRBV2 and TRBJ2-2; D call uncertain. Germline V CDR1 and CDR2: SNHLY, FYNNEI. Trimming removed 8 bases at V and 1 base at J, with 8 bases between. CDR3 size: 13 residues. In DNA form, the CDR3 reads TGTGCCAGCGGTGGCGAGAACACCGGGGAGCTGTTTTTT. Its protein is CASGGENTGELFF.

The V call is TRBV4-1, the J call TRBJ1-2; D is undetermined. The CDR3 is 14 residues long. CDR1 MGHRA and CDR2 YSYEKL come from the germline V gene. Trimming left V 0 bases short and J 8 bases short, with 13 bases between. The DNA of the CDR3 is TGCGCCAGCAGCCAAGAATCGTTTTGCTACGGCTACACCTTC. It is translated as CASSQESFCYGYTF.

The genes are TRBV4-1 and TRBJ2-1; 10 nucleotides match TRBD2. Germline CDR1 reads MGHRA; CDR2 reads YSYEKL. The V and J ends lost 2 bases and 0 bases, in that order; junction bases with no gene match: 4. The CDR3 covers 17 residues. DNA for the CDR3: TGCGCCAGCAGCCAACTCAGCGGGAGGGGCTCCTACAATGAGCAGTTCTTC. Translating gives CASSQLSGRGSYNEQFF.

This rearrangement joins TRBV27 to TRBJ1-1, with a weak D call TRBD1 (6 bases). Trimming took off 2 bases at V and 2 bases at J, with 15 bases between the two ends. The CDR3 is made up of 16 amino acids. Looked up from germline, CDR1 is MNHEY and CDR2 is SMNVEV (reference sequence). CDR3 nucleotide sequence: TGTGCCAGCAGTTTACCCTTACAGGGCCATAACACTGAAGCTTTCTTT. This encodes CASSLPLQGHNTEAFF.

This sequence joins TRBV6-6 and TRBJ1-1; unclear D gene. The CDR3 totals 10 residues. Germline-derived CDR1 and CDR2 are MNHNY and SVGAGI (reference sequence). V lost 2 bases and J lost 8, with 3 bases in between. The CDR3 loop reads CASSYPEAFF. DNA for the CDR3: TGTGCCAGCAGTTACCCAGAAGCTTTCTTT.

This rearrangement joins TRBV21-1 to TRBJ2-7; the table gives TRBD1 as D, unverified against the DNA. TRBV21-1 is reported as a pseudogene. CDR3 length equals 17 residues. This CDR3 is CASSSPWGRDRANEQYF. Written as DNA, the CDR3 is TGTGCCAGCAGCAGCCCTTGGGGGAGGGACAGGGCAAACGAGCAGTACTTC.

This clone was detected once. This CDR3 is CASSLAPGLSTDTQYF. DNA of the CDR3: TGTGCCAGCAGCTTGGCCCCGGGATTAAGCACAGATACGCAGTATTTT. This rearrangement joins TRBV5-4 to TRBJ2-3, with D possibly being TRBD2 (5 bases). V was trimmed by 0 bases and J by 0 bases, leaving 11 bases between them. The CDR3 has 16 amino acids. Per the germline V gene, CDR1 is SGHNT and CDR2 is YYREEE (reference sequence). The complete variable domain, with remaining parts taken from reference TRBV5-4 and TRBJ2-3, reads ETGVTQSPTHLIKTRGQQVTLRCSSQSGHNTVSWYQQALGQGPQFIFQYYREEENGRGNFPPRFSGLQFPNYSSELNVNALELDDSALYLCASSLAPGLSTDTQYFGPGTRLTVL.

The chain links TRBV4-3 to TRBJ2-2, with D maybe TRBD2 (5 bases). V shed 0 bases and J shed 2 bases, with 10 bases lying between them. The length of the CDR3 is 16 residues. Germline V lookup: CDR1 LGHNA, CDR2 YSLEER. The CDR3 nucleotides read TGCGCCAGCAGCCAAGATCGGCTAGCCAACACCGGGGAGCTGTTTTTT. As protein: CASSQDRLANTGELFF.

The chain employs TRBV30 and TRBJ1-2; D is ambiguous. Trimming removed 4 bases from V and 4 bases from J, with 13 bases in between. The germline gives CDR1 GTSNPN, CDR2 SVGIG (reference sequence). The CDR3 is 13 amino acids. CDR3 residues: CAWNLGGSYGYTF. The CDR3 region has the DNA TGTGCCTGGAACCTCGGTGGGAGCTATGGCTACACCTTC.

The gene calls are TRBV7-2 and TRBJ2-1, with a possible D match to TRBD2 (6 bases). The germline gives CDR1 SGHTA, CDR2 FQGNSA. V lost 5 bases to trimming and J lost 1 base, with 18 bases between them. This CDR3 comprises 17 residues. This CDR3 reads CASSPEAGDESYNEQFF. CDR3 DNA: TGTGCCAGCAGCCCCGAAGCGGGCGATGAATCCTACAATGAGCAGTTCTTC.

This sequence joins TRBV6-1 and TRBJ1-1; D possibly corresponds to TRBD1 (5 bases). CDR3 length: 14 amino acids. Trimming pared 6 bases from V and 2 bases from J, leaving 13 bases between. Germline V lookup: CDR1 MNHNS, CDR2 SASEGT. The CDR3 nucleotides read TGTGCCAGCAGGGAGGGACTGACTAACACTGAAGCTTTCTTT. Protein product: CASREGLTNTEAFF.

The chain recombines TRBV27 with TRBJ2-7, with D maybe TRBD1 (5 bases). Per germline, CDR1 MNHEY and CDR2 SMNVEV (reference sequence). This CDR3 is 13 amino acids long. The V gene lost 4 bases and the J gene lost 7 bases, with 14 bases spanning the gap. The CDR3 nucleotides are TGTGCCAGCAGTTGGGGCCGAGATCAGGAGCAGTACTTC. Translated, it gives CASSWGRDQEQYF.

This clone showed up just once. V gene TRBV30 combines with J gene TRBJ1-2; D is ambiguous. CDR1 is GTSNPN, CDR2 SVGIG, per germline (reference sequence). The CDR3 loop spans 12 amino acids. V lost 3 bases to trimming and J lost 5 bases, with 10 bases between them. CDR3 coding DNA: TGTGCCTGGAGGCTAACGAGTTATGGCTACACCTTC. Translation gives CAWRLTSYGYTF.

This clone showed up just once. This chain joins TRBV30 and TRBJ1-3, with unresolved D. With 1 base removed from V and 6 bases from J, the gap between germline ends came to 13 bases. In germline, CDR1 is GTSNPN, CDR2 SVGIG (reference sequence). The CDR3 runs 14 residues. CDR3 nucleotides: TGTGCCTGGAGTGGGGCCCCTTTTCAAAACACCATATATTTT. Translated: CAWSGAPFQNTIYF.

The gene calls are TRBV7-2 and TRBJ2-1, with unresolved D. CDR3 size: 13 residues. Deletions cut 4 bases from V and 0 bases from J, with 4 bases between. Germline V gene sequence: CDR1 SGHTA, CDR2 FQGNSA. Written as DNA, the CDR3 is TGTGCCAGCAGCTGCAGCTCCTACAATGAGCAGTTCTTC. Amino acids: CASSCSSYNEQFF.

The CDR3 region has the DNA TGTGCCAGCAGCTTACAACAACCCCATAGCGGGGGTGACAATGAGCAGTTCTTC. Translating it yields CASSLQQPHSGGDNEQFF. J is TRBJ2-1 and V is TRBV11-3, with 9 bases lining up with TRBD2. CDR1 SGHNT and CDR2 YENEEA come from the germline V gene. J gave up 5 bases and V 2 bases, and 13 bases lay outside the gene matches. CDR3 length: 18 amino acids.

The CDR3 bases are TGTGCCAGCAGCCCCTTTTCGGGTTACCGCTACGAGCAGTACTTC. The encoded protein is CASSPFSGYRYEQYF. The chain recombines TRBV9 with TRBJ2-7; D is unclear. V was trimmed by 4 bases and J by 3 bases, leaving 17 bases between them. Germline lookup yields CDR1 SGDLS and CDR2 YYNGEE. The CDR3 is 15 residues long.

The V and J genes are TRBV6-5 and TRBJ2-1; D gene uncertain. From germline, CDR1 is MNHEY and CDR2 SVGAGI. This CDR3 is 13 amino acids long. The ends were cut back, 3 bases at V and 4 bases at J, with 7 bases in the middle. CDR3 in DNA: TGTGCCAGCAGTTATTATCAGTACAATGAGCAGTTCTTC. Translating gives CASSYYQYNEQFF.

The chain recombines TRBV14 with TRBJ2-7; 13 bases agree with TRBD2. The CDR3 is 16 residues long. Germline-derived CDR1 and CDR2 are SGHDN and FVKESK. With 1 base clipped from V and 3 bases from J, the junction kept 3 bases outside the gene matches. The CDR3 nucleotides are TGTGCCAGCAGCCAAGGGAGGACTAGCGGGAGCTACGAGCAGTACTTC. Encoded protein: CASSQGRTSGSYEQYF.

J is TRBJ2-4 and V is TRBV29-1; TRBD2 aligns across 12 bases. V lost 1 base, J lost 6 bases, and 7 bases stayed unmatched. The germline gives CDR1 SQVTM, CDR2 ANQGSEA. The CDR3 covers 16 residues. The CDR3 sequence: CSVEVRLAGAGNIQYF. The CDR3 bases are TGCAGCGTTGAAGTTAGACTAGCGGGAGCCGGAAACATTCAGTACTTC.

This chain uses TRBV7-2 with TRBJ1-1, with D unresolved. Germline CDR1 is SGHTA and CDR2 is FQGNSA. The CDR3 spans 14 residues. Trimming took 0 bases from V and 1 from J, leaving 6 bases between them. The CDR3 spells CASSLAPGNTEAFF. CDR3 nucleotide sequence: TGTGCCAGCAGCTTAGCGCCGGGGAACACTGAAGCTTTCTTT.

This sequence joins TRBV7-2 and TRBJ1-5, with D perhaps TRBD1 (5 bases). Germline V lookup: CDR1 SGHTA, CDR2 FQGNSA. Trimming cost V 6 bases and J 0 bases, with 12 bases left between them. The CDR3 extends over 15 amino acids. Here the CDR3 reads CASRQQDYSNQPQHF. CDR3 sequence (DNA): TGTGCCAGCAGACAACAGGACTATAGCAATCAGCCCCAGCATTTT.

The chain carries TRBV5-4 and TRBJ2-5; a weak D match, TRBD1 (6 bases). V was shortened by 5 bases and J by 5 bases, with 16 bases between the two germline ends. The CDR3 is 14 amino acids. Germline CDR1 is SGHNT and CDR2 is YYREEE (reference sequence). The CDR3 protein is CASSQGPADETQYF. CDR3 DNA: TGTGCCAGCAGTCAGGGGCCTGCGGACGAGACCCAGTACTTC.

The V and J genes are TRBV30 and TRBJ2-5; D gene ambiguous. CDR3 length: 14 amino acids. V lost 2 bases to trimming and J lost 4 bases, with 14 bases between them. Looked up from germline, CDR1 is GTSNPN and CDR2 is SVGIG (reference sequence). CDR3 DNA: TGTGCCTGGAGTCCAACGATATCGGGAGAGACCCAGTACTTC. Protein: CAWSPTISGETQYF.

This chain joins TRBV27 and TRBJ2-1, with TRBD2 identical over 8 bases. Germline CDR1 MNHEY, CDR2 SMNVEV (reference sequence). CDR3 length equals 15 residues. The V segment lost 5 bases and the J segment 5 bases; nucleotides outside the gene matches: 8. The CDR3 nucleotides read TGTGCCAGCAGTGATACCGGGACTAGGAACAATGAGCAGTTCTTC. It codes for CASSDTGTRNNEQFF.

The sample holds a few counts of this clone. J is TRBJ1-3 and V is TRBV6-1, with 8 bases fitting TRBD1. The CDR3 contains 15 residues. V lost 2 bases to trimming and J lost 1 base; unmatched junction nucleotides: 1. Germline CDR1 MNHNS, CDR2 SASEGT. Here the CDR3 reads CASSERTGSGNTIYF. The CDR3 bases are TGTGCCAGCAGTGAAAGGACAGGGTCTGGAAACACCATATATTTT.

The rearrangement links TRBV6-5 to TRBJ2-1; TRBD2 matches 8 bases. This CDR3 comprises 14 residues. Germline V lookup: CDR1 MNHEY, CDR2 SVGAGI. Trimming at V came to 6 bases and at J to 2 bases, leaving 3 bases not matched to a gene. The chain's CDR3 is CASSAAGAYNEQFF. As DNA, the CDR3 is TGTGCCAGCAGCGCAGCGGGAGCCTACAATGAGCAGTTCTTC.

The J gene is TRBJ2-3, the V gene TRBV7-9; 9 nucleotides match TRBD1. Unmatched junction bases numbered 5, after V lost 1 base and J lost 0 bases. Germline V lookup: CDR1 SEHNR, CDR2 FQNEAQ (reference sequence). The CDR3 spans 17 residues. CDR3 sequence (DNA): TGTGCCAGCAGCTTAGAACAGGGGGCGGTAAGCACAGATACGCAGTATTTT. It specifies CASSLEQGAVSTDTQYF.